This TCR beta chain was recovered during a study of T cells in Graves' hyperthyroidism and ophthalmopathy (dated by TCRdb to the late 2010s). Regarding the study in general: Peripheral blood was sampled at the time of initial diagnosis, prior to any treatment. Thyroid tissue and blood T-cell repertoires from about 6 Graves' hyperthyroidism patients were also compared in the study. Prospective prediction of ophthalmopathy was tested in an independent validation cohort of 18 to 20 hyperthyroidism patients and 17 patients who later progressed to ophthalmopathy. To identify distinguishing TCR V-J signatures, a discovery cohort of 100 or so patients was used, comprising 40 to 45 with Graves' ophthalmopathy and under 60 with stable Graves' hyperthyroidism. The 85 to 100 discovery patients were divided at random into training and test sets in a 7:3 ratio. Following sampling, methimazole starting at 30 mg daily was given to hyperthyroidism patients, and high-dose intravenous methylprednisolone was given to ophthalmopathy patients. TCR Vbeta CDR3 sequencing of roughly 140 peripheral blood samples (around 45 ophthalmopathy, around 80 hyperthyroidism and some 17 progressor patients) is reported in the paper.

Graves' hyperthyroidism was defined as stable when no progression to ophthalmopathy occurred over 18 months of follow-up. Hyperthyroidism patients were newly diagnosed, had a disease duration of under 2 months, and were aged 18 to 65 years. The study excluded patients with uncontrolled infections, other autoimmune diseases, pregnancy or lactation. Diagnoses were based on clinical symptoms, serum thyroxine and TRAb, thyroid ultrasound and orbital computed tomography. Ficoll-Paque density gradient centrifugation was used to isolate PBMCs from 8 to 10 ml of fresh peripheral blood. Trizol reagent was used to extract total RNA, and RNA quality was then checked on an Agilent 2100 Bioanalyzer. CDR1 and CDR2 (ENHRY, SYGVKD) derive from the germline V gene. The CDR3 spans 15 residues, from the cysteine through the phenylalanine. The CDR3 DNA has 45 bases and is translated from base 1. V loses 0 bases at its end and J loses 4 bases; junction bases beyond the gene matches: 3.

This clonotype turned up a few times. The antigen it binds to is not known. No much larger clone exists at a distance of one base, and base qualities are not known. TCR beta CDR3 regions were amplified from RNA transcripts. The first round of RT-PCR for the TCR CDR3 was performed with the HTBI primer set and the Qiagen OneStep RT-PCR kit. Libraries were constructed in a second round of multiplex PCR, after which size selection and purification were carried out. The libraries were sequenced on an Illumina HiSeq2000 using paired-end 100 bp reads. Per the original workflow: SOAPnuke was used to process the raw data, removing reads that contained adapters or uncalled bases, had a mean Phred below 15, or lacked an exact match to the constant primer or identifier. COPE v1.2.5 was used to merge high-quality paired reads, and clonotypes were defined as unique nucleotide sequences. MiTCR v1.1 was used to align clonotypes to the IMGT TRBV, TRBD and TRBJ reference segments. Only V-J combinations with frequency above 0.0001, covering roughly 99% of repertoires, were analysed. The TCS score was defined as the ratio of F50 (clonal expansion) to E x V (chaos), calculated using BLOSUM62-based TCRdist between CDR3 peptides within each V-J. Welch's t-statistics and random forest reduced around 520 V-J features to 13, which were used in a naive Bayes classifier (R e1071). TCRdb cleaned the public reads at Q25 with fastp, built clones with MiXCR and kept in-frame beta chains. Each CDR3 protein appears once, grouped with its most common genes and DNA. The V and J calls were not made by the authors but by TCRdb's processing. The sample includes approximately 400,000 distinct CDR3 sequences, with over 15% observed a single time. Of the sample, around 3.6% is held by the ten largest clones.

General study outcomes and caveats: No statistical method was used to set the sample size in advance, and investigators knew the group allocation. A model built on a 13 V-J signature distinguished ophthalmopathy from stable hyperthyroidism, reaching around 90% sensitivity and 81.08% specificity in cross-validation and 80%/75% in testing. Most expanded thyroid clonotypes (frequency above 0.001) were also detected in blood, suggesting blood repertoires may reflect thyroid immune responses. In validation, the model predicted progression to ophthalmopathy with 55% to 71% sensitivity and around 72% specificity, a median of roughly seven months before onset.

The origin of this receptor is a woman aged 18-29 years with Graves' hyperthyroidism. The sequence links TRBV10-3 to TRBJ2-3, with 8 middle bases fitting TRBD2. Sequencing was performed on blood. The CDR3 protein: CAISESKGLADTQYF. The nucleotide sequence reads as follows: TGTGCCATCAGTGAGTCTAAGGGACTAGCAGATACGCAGTATTTT.